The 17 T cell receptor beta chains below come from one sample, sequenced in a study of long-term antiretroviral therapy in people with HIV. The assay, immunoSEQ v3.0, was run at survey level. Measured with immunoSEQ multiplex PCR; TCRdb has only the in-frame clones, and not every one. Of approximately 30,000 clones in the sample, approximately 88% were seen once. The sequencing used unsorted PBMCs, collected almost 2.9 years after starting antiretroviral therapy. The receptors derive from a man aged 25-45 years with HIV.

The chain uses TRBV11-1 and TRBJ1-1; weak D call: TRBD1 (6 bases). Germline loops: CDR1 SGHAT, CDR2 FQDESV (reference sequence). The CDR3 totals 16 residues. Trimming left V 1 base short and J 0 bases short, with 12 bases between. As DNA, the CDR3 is TGTGCCAGCAGCTTAGGGGGGGGACACCTGAACACTGAAGCTTTCTTT. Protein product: CASSLGGGHLNTEAFF.

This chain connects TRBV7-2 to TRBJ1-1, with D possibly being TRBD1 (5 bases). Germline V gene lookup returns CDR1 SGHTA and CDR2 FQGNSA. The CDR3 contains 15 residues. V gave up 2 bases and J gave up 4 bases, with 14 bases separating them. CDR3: CASSLFAPQGTEAFF. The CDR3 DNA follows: TGTGCCAGCAGCTTATTTGCGCCCCAGGGCACTGAAGCTTTCTTT.

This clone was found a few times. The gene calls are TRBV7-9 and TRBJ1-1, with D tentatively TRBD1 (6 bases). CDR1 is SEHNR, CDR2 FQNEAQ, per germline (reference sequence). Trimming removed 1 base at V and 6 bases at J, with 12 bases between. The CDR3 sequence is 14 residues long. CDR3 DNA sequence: TGTGCCAGCAGCTTAGAAGGGGGGAGCTCTGAAGCTTTCTTT. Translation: CASSLEGGSSEAFF.

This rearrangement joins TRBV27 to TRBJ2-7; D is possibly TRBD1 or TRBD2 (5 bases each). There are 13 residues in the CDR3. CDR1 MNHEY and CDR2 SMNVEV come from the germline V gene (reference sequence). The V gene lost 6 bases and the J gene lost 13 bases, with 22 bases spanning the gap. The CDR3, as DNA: TGTGCCAGCAGACCCTTCGGGGACGCCACCCGATACTTC. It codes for CASRPFGDATRYF.

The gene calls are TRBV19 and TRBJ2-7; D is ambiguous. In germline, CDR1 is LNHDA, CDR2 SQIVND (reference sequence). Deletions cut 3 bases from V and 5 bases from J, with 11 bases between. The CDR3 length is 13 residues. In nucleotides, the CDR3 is TGTGCCAGTAGTATCTCTGAAAGGAACGAGCAGTACTTC. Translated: CASSISERNEQYF. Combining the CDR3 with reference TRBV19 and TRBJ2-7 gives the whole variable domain DGGITQSPKYLFRKEGQNVTLSCEQNLNHDAMYWYRQDPGQGLRLIYYSQIVNDFQKGDIAEGYSVSREKKESFPLTVTSAQKNPTAFYLCASSISERNEQYFGPGTRLTVT.

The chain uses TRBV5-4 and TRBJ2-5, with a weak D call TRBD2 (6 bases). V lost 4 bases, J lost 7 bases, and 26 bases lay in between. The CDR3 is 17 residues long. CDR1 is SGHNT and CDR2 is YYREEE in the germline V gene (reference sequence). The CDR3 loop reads CASSLPQGGSLKGTQYF. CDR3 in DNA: TGTGCCAGCAGCCTTCCCCAGGGAGGTTCCTTGAAAGGGACCCAGTACTTC.

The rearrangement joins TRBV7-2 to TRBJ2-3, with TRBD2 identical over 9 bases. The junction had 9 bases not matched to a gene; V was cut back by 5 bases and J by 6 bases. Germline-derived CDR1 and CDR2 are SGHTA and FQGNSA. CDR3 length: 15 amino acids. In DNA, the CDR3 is TGTGCCAGCAGCCCCTTAGCGGGGGCGGGGGATACGCAGTATTTT. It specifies CASSPLAGAGDTQYF.

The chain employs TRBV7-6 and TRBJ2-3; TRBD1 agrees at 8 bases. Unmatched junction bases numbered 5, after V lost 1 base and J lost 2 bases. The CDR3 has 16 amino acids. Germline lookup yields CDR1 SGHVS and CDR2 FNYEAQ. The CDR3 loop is CASSLGGTGVTDTQYF. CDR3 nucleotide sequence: TGTGCCAGCAGCTTAGGCGGGACAGGTGTCACAGATACGCAGTATTTT.

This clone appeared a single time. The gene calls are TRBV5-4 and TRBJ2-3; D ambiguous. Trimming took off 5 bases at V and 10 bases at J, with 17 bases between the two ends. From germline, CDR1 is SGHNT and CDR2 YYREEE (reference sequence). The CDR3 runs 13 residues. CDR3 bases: TGTGCCAGCAGTTTGATGACGGATGGGGCGCAGTATTTT. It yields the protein CASSLMTDGAQYF. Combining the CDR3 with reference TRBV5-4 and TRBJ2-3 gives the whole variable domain ETGVTQSPTHLIKTRGQQVTLRCSSQSGHNTVSWYQQALGQGPQFIFQYYREEENGRGNFPPRFSGLQFPNYSSELNVNALELDDSALYLCASSLMTDGAQYFGPGTRLTVL.

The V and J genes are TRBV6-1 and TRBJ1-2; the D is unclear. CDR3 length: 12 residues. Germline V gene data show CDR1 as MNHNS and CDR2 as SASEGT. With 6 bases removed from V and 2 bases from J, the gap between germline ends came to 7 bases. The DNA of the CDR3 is TGTGCCAGCAGCCCGGACAACTATGGCTACACCTTC. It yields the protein CASSPDNYGYTF.

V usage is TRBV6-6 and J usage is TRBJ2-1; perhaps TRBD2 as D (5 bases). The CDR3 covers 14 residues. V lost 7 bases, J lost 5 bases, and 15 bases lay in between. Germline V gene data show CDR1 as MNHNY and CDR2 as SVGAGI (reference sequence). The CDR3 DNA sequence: TGTGCCAGCAAGCGGAACACGGGTAACAATGAGCAGTTCTTC. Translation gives CASKRNTGNNEQFF.

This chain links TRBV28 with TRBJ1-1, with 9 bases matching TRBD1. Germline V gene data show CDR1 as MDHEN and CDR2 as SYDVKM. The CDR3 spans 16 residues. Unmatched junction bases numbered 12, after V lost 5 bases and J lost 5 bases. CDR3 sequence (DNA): TGTGCCAGCAGTCGTCAGCTACAGGGGGCGTGGACTGAAGCTTTCTTT. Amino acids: CASSRQLQGAWTEAFF. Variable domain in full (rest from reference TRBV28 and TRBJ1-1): DVKVTQSSRYLVKRTGEKVFLECVQDMDHENMFWYRQDPGLGLRLIYFSYDVKMKEKGDIPEGYSVSREKKERFSLILESASTNQTSMYLCASSRQLQGAWTEAFFGQGTRLTVV.

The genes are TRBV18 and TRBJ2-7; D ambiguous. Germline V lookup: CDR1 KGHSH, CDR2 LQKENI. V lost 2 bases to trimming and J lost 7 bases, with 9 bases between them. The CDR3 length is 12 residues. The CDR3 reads CASSPGEGEQYF. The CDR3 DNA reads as TGTGCCAGCTCACCAGGGGAAGGGGAGCAGTACTTC.

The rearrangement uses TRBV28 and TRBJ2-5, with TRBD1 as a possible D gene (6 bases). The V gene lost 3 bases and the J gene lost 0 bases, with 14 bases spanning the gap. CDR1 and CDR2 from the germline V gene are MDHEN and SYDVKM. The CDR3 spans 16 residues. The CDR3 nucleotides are TGTGCCAGCAGTTTCGCGGCAGGGGTGTACCAAGAGACCCAGTACTTC. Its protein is CASSFAAGVYQETQYF.

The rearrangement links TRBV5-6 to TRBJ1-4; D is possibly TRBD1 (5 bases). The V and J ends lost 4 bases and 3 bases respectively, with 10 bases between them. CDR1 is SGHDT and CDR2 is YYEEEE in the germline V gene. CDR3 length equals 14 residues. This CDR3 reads CASSVGPPNEKLFF. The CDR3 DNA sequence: TGTGCCAGCAGCGTGGGACCACCTAATGAAAAACTGTTTTTT.

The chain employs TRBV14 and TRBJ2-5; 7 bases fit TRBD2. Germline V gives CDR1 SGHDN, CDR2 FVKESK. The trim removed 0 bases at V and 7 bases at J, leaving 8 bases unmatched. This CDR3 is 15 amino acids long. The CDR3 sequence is CASSQDGLGKRTQYF. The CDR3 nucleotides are TGTGCCAGCAGCCAAGATGGACTAGGTAAAAGGACCCAGTACTTC. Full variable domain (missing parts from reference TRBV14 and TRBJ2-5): EAGVTQFPSHSVIEKGQTVTLRCDPISGHDNLYWYRRVMGKEIKFLLHFVKESKQDESGMPNNRFLAERTGGTYSTLKVQPAELEDSGVYFCASSQDGLGKRTQYFGPGTRLLVL.

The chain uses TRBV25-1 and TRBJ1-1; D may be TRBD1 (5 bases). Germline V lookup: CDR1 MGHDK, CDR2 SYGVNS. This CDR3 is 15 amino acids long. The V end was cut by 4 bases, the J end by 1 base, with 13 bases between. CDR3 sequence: CASSVGRGSNTEAFF. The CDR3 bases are TGTGCCAGCAGTGTAGGTCGGGGGTCGAACACTGAAGCTTTCTTT.